This T cell receptor beta chain is drawn from a study of blood T cell repertoires in COVID-19. At the level of the study: Acute and convalescent COVID-19 samples came from the United States, Italy and Spain.

This CDR3 has 14 residues. Per the germline V gene, CDR1 is MNHEY and CDR2 is SVGAGI. With 3 bases clipped from V and 8 bases from J, the junction kept 6 bases outside the gene matches. Sequencing was performed with immunoSEQ multiplex PCR; in TCRdb, only in-frame clones are kept and a portion is missing. This sample has approximately 400,000 clones, with more than 70% found just once. The genes are TRBV6-5 and TRBJ1-4; 7 bases match TRBD1. This receptor was obtained from a woman aged 45 to 65 with COVID-19, enrolled during active disease. Sequenced: peripheral blood. This chain's CDR3 is CASSYRQGREKLFF. As DNA, the CDR3 is TGTGCCAGCAGTTATCGACAGGGTCGGGAAAAACTGTTTTTT.